Given below is one TCR beta chain in context. This sample was included in a study of blood T cell repertoires in COVID-19. Study summary: Researchers got acute and convalescent COVID-19 samples from the United States, Italy and Spain. T cells, B-cell-depleted T cells, or PBMCs supplied cDNA or gDNA.

Original methodology: Researchers report that nucleated cell counts were estimated from reference gene primer amplification. Assay used: immunoSEQ multiplex PCR; TCRdb lists only in-frame clones, some missing. V and J calls and clone size are given by that table; D and trimming were obtained from the DNA. The table has over 85,000 clones, nearly 90% seen once. The CDR3 has 16 residues. Per germline, CDR1 SGHNT and CDR2 YYREEE (reference sequence). V lost 0 bases to trimming and J lost 7 bases; unmatched junction nucleotides: 6. The TCR originated in a man aged 50 to 60 with active COVID-19. The rearrangement joins TRBV5-4 to TRBJ2-2; 10 bases are a match to TRBD2. The specimen was peripheral blood. The CDR3 region has the DNA TGTGCCAGCAGCTTGGGGCTAGCGGGGGCGATCGGGGAGCTGTTTTTT. Translating gives CASSLGLAGAIGELFF.